These 24 T cell receptor beta chains share one sample of origin, sequenced in a study of shared clonotypes between healthy human individuals. TCRdb's copy holds only in-frame clones and misses some; the assay was immunoSEQ multiplex PCR. The sample contains 470,000 or so clones, roughly 80% of which appear only once. Source material: PBMCs. All receptors come from a woman aged 35 to 49 in good health. Some clones in this sample may be carry-over from other donors' samples.

This clone has a handful of counts. The chain couples TRBV21-1 to TRBJ2-1; the DNA was not compared with TRBD2, the D call given in the table. TRBV21-1 is reported as a pseudogene. This CDR3 spans 17 amino acids. The CDR3 coding sequence is TGTGCCAGCAGCAAAAGACATACGCGGGGGTTTCACAATGAGCAGTTCTTC. This sequence encodes CASSKRHTRGFHNEQFF.

V and J are TRBV7-9 and TRBJ1-3, with TRBD1 as a possible D gene (6 bases). The germline CDR1 and CDR2 sequences are SEHNR and FQNEAQ (reference sequence). The CDR3 length is 15 residues. V was clipped by 5 bases and J by 0 bases, with 11 bases between them. The CDR3 sequence: CASSPWTDSGNTIYF. The CDR3 bases are TGTGCCAGCAGCCCCTGGACAGACTCTGGAAACACCATATATTTT. Looking up the rest from reference TRBV7-9 and TRBJ1-3 gives the full variable domain: DTGVSQNPRHKITKRGQNVTFRCDPISEHNRLYWYRQTLGQGPEFLTYFQNEAQLEKSRLLSDRFSAERPKGSFSTLEIQRTEQGDSAMYLCASSPWTDSGNTIYFGEGSWLTVV.

The chain combines TRBV7-2 with TRBJ2-1, with TRBD2 identical over 12 bases. Trimming cost V 7 bases and J 6 bases; bases outside gene matches: 7. From germline, CDR1 is SGHTA and CDR2 FQGNSA. The length of the CDR3 is 15 residues. CDR3 sequence: CASIETGLAGNEQFF. CDR3 nucleotide sequence: TGTGCCAGCATCGAAACGGGACTAGCGGGCAATGAGCAGTTCTTC.

This clone was counted only a few times. The gene calls are TRBV7-9 and TRBJ2-5; 12 bases are shared with TRBD2. Germline V gene data show CDR1 as SEHNR and CDR2 as FQNEAQ (reference sequence). The CDR3 extends over 16 amino acids. Trimming at V came to 5 bases and at J to 5 bases, leaving 9 bases not matched to a gene. This CDR3 reads CASSRGLAGEAETQYF. DNA of the CDR3: TGTGCCAGCAGCCGGGGACTAGCGGGTGAAGCGGAGACCCAGTACTTC. Combining the CDR3 with reference TRBV7-9 and TRBJ2-5 gives the whole variable domain DTGVSQNPRHKITKRGQNVTFRCDPISEHNRLYWYRQTLGQGPEFLTYFQNEAQLEKSRLLSDRFSAERPKGSFSTLEIQRTEQGDSAMYLCASSRGLAGEAETQYFGPGTRLLVL.

The V call is TRBV10-3, the J call TRBJ2-7; 11 nucleotides match TRBD2. The CDR3 covers 16 residues. The V gene end was trimmed by 0 bases and the J gene end by 7 bases; junction bases not matched to a gene: 8. Germline CDR1 and CDR2: ENHRY and SYGVKD. The CDR3 region has the DNA TGTGCCATCAGTGAGTCGGCTAGCGGGAGGAAAGAAGAGCAGTACTTC. Translating it yields CAISESASGRKEEQYF.

The chain carries TRBV15 and TRBJ2-2; 8 bases line up with TRBD2. Looked up from germline, CDR1 is LNHNV and CDR2 is YYDKDF (reference sequence). With 9 bases clipped from V and 5 bases from J, the junction kept 5 bases outside the gene matches. The CDR3 runs to 13 residues. The CDR3 is CATASGRTGELFF. Here the CDR3 DNA reads TGTGCCACGGCTAGCGGGCGGACCGGGGAGCTGTTTTTT.

This clone came up a few times. V and J are TRBV5-1 and TRBJ1-1; D is possibly TRBD1 (6 bases). Germline CDR1 SGHRS, CDR2 YFSETQ. The V gene lost 2 bases and the J gene lost 6 bases, with 17 bases spanning the gap. This CDR3 contains 15 residues. The CDR3 reads CASSFVSGERSEAFF. For the CDR3, the DNA is TGCGCCAGCAGCTTTGTTTCAGGGGAACGATCTGAAGCTTTCTTT.

This clone was seen just once. J is TRBJ2-1 and V is TRBV6-1, with 9 bases lining up with TRBD2. The CDR3 sequence is 15 residues long. Germline-derived CDR1 and CDR2 are MNHNS and SASEGT. The V gene end was trimmed by 6 bases and the J gene end by 3 bases; junction bases not matched to a gene: 6. The CDR3 bases are TGTGCCAGCAGCCTGACTAGCGGTAACTACAATGAGCAGTTCTTC. Residues: CASSLTSGNYNEQFF.

The chain couples TRBV11-2 to TRBJ2-7; TRBD2 matches 10 bases. The germline V gene encodes CDR1 SGHAT and CDR2 FQNNGV. This CDR3 region has 14 residues. V lost 4 bases to trimming and J lost 6 bases; unmatched junction nucleotides: 6. Here the CDR3 reads CASSSLAGEGEQYF. In nucleotides, the CDR3 is TGTGCCAGCAGCTCCCTAGCGGGAGAGGGCGAGCAGTACTTC.

The chain recombines TRBV30 with TRBJ2-6; no clear D. Trimming cost V 3 bases and J 0 bases, with 9 bases left between them. Germline V CDR1 and CDR2: GTSNPN, SVGIG (reference sequence). CDR3 length equals 15 residues. The CDR3 reads CAWSLRTSGANVLTF. The DNA of the CDR3 is TGTGCCTGGAGCCTCAGAACCTCTGGGGCCAACGTCCTGACTTTC.

The chain links TRBV11-3 to TRBJ2-5; 8 nucleotides agree with TRBD1. V lost 5 bases and J lost 0; bases outside the gene matches: 2. The CDR3 totals 14 residues. Germline V gene sequence: CDR1 SGHNT, CDR2 YENEEA. CDR3 residues: CASSLGQDQETQYF. The CDR3 DNA reads as TGTGCCAGCAGCCTGGGACAGGACCAAGAGACCCAGTACTTC.

The rearrangement uses TRBV27 and TRBJ2-7; 8 bases are a match to TRBD1. V lost 6 bases to trimming and J lost 3 bases; unmatched junction nucleotides: 10. The CDR3 extends over 15 amino acids. Germline CDR1 reads MNHEY; CDR2 reads SMNVEV (reference sequence). The CDR3 nucleotides read TGTGCCAGCAGCCCCGGGGACAGGAGGTACTACGAGCAGTACTTC. This translates into CASSPGDRRYYEQYF.

This sequence joins TRBV7-3 and TRBJ2-3, with 8 bases aligning to TRBD1. V shed 0 bases, J shed 7 bases, and the junction held 3 bases outside the gene matches. Germline V gives CDR1 SGHTA, CDR2 FQGTGA. This CDR3 is built from 14 residues. This CDR3 reads CASSLTPRGHTQYF. For the CDR3, the DNA is TGTGCCAGCAGCTTAACCCCCAGGGGGCATACGCAGTATTTT.

The chain combines TRBV5-1 with TRBJ1-4; 9 positions match TRBD1. The CDR3 spans 16 residues. With 3 bases clipped from V and 5 bases from J, the junction kept 8 bases outside the gene matches. The germline V gene has CDR1 SGHRS and CDR2 YFSETQ. CDR3: CASSWDRVARNEKLFF. DNA of the CDR3: TGCGCCAGCAGCTGGGACAGGGTGGCTAGAAATGAAAAACTGTTTTTT.

The genes are TRBV11-3 and TRBJ2-3; 7 bases are a match to TRBD2. V dropped 5 bases and J dropped 2; count of bases not matched to a gene: 7. CDR1 and CDR2 from the germline V gene are SGHNT and YENEEA. The CDR3 consists of 15 residues. The CDR3 sequence: CASSPTSAYTDTQYF. CDR3 coding DNA: TGTGCCAGCAGCCCCACTAGCGCCTACACAGATACGCAGTATTTT.

The rearrangement joins TRBV18 to TRBJ2-2; D gene unclear. Trimming stripped 4 bases from V and 2 bases from J, with 5 bases between. Germline loops: CDR1 KGHSH, CDR2 LQKENI. The CDR3 is 13 residues long. In DNA form, the CDR3 reads TGTGCCAGCTCACACGGTAACACCGGGGAGCTGTTTTTT. It encodes CASSHGNTGELFF.

This sequence joins TRBV7-2 and TRBJ1-6; D gene unclear. This CDR3 spans 13 amino acids. V was trimmed by 5 bases and J by 10 bases, leaving 12 bases between them. Per germline, CDR1 SGHTA and CDR2 FQGNSA. The CDR3 reads CASSPRTESPLHF. CDR3 DNA sequence: TGTGCCAGCAGCCCCCGAACGGAATCACCCCTCCACTTT.

The V call is TRBV18, the J call TRBJ2-1; the D gene is possibly TRBD1 (5 bases). The CDR3 consists of 17 residues. The ends were cut back, 1 base at V and 0 bases at J, with 13 bases in the middle. CDR1 and CDR2 from the germline V gene are KGHSH and LQKENI. CDR3 bases: TGTGCCAGCTCACCACTGTCAGGGCGGAGCTCCTACAATGAGCAGTTCTTC. Amino acids: CASSPLSGRSSYNEQFF.

This sequence joins TRBV23-1 and TRBJ2-2; maybe TRBD1 (5 bases). TRBV23-1 is an ORF, with its function uncertain. V was clipped by 4 bases and J by 6 bases, with 21 bases between them. The CDR3 is 17 amino acids. The CDR3 DNA sequence: TGCGCCAGCAGTCGATCTGACAGCCGCGAAGTGGCCGGGGAGCTGTTTTTT. It yields the protein CASSRSDSREVAGELFF.

This clone was observed once. V usage is TRBV7-9 and J usage is TRBJ2-3; 9 bases fit TRBD2. CDR3 length: 15 amino acids. Germline CDR1 is SEHNR and CDR2 is FQNEAQ (reference sequence). The V gene end was trimmed by 3 bases and the J gene end by 4 bases; junction bases not matched to a gene: 5. CDR3 amino acids: CASSFLAGSSDTQYF. CDR3 nucleotide sequence: TGTGCCAGCAGCTTTCTAGCGGGAAGCTCAGATACGCAGTATTTT. Supplemented by reference TRBV7-9 and TRBJ2-3, the full variable domain reads DTGVSQNPRHKITKRGQNVTFRCDPISEHNRLYWYRQTLGQGPEFLTYFQNEAQLEKSRLLSDRFSAERPKGSFSTLEIQRTEQGDSAMYLCASSFLAGSSDTQYFGPGTRLTVL.

This sequence joins TRBV4-1 and TRBJ2-6; a possible D gene is TRBD1 (5 bases). V was pared by 9 bases and J by 1 base, with 7 bases between. CDR1 MGHRA and CDR2 YSYEKL come from the germline V gene. The length of the CDR3 is 13 residues. The CDR3 protein is CARRGSGANVLTF. In DNA, the CDR3 is TGCGCCAGAAGGGGTTCTGGGGCCAACGTCCTGACTTTC.

The chain is built from TRBV15 and TRBJ2-5; TRBD1 matches at 9 bases. The CDR3 contains 15 residues. V dropped 3 bases and J dropped 5; count of bases not matched to a gene: 7. In germline, CDR1 is LNHNV, CDR2 YYDKDF (reference sequence). The CDR3 nucleotides read TGTGCCACCAGCAGCACAGGGGGCCCCGGGGAGACCCAGTACTTC. Its protein product is CATSSTGGPGETQYF. The variable domain in full, with the rest retrieved from reference TRBV15 and TRBJ2-5, is DAMVIQNPRYQVTQFGKPVTLSCSQTLNHNVMYWYQQKSSQAPKLLFHYYDKDFNNEADTPDNFQSRRPNTSFCFLDIRSPGLGDTAMYLCATSSTGGPGETQYFGPGTRLLVL.

This rearrangement joins TRBV7-2 to TRBJ2-1; 10 bases agree with TRBD1. CDR1 and CDR2 (germline): SGHTA, FQGNSA. The junction had 5 bases not matched to a gene; V was cut back by 4 bases and J by 8 bases. The length of the CDR3 is 14 residues. The CDR3 reads CASSWDRGTDEQFF. The CDR3 DNA reads as TGTGCCAGCAGCTGGGACAGGGGTACCGATGAGCAGTTCTTC.

The rearrangement links TRBV6-1 to TRBJ2-7; 8 nucleotides align to TRBD1. Germline assignment: CDR1 MNHNS and CDR2 SASEGT. V dropped 10 bases and J dropped 3; count of bases not matched to a gene: 8. The CDR3 has 13 residues. The CDR3: CATTGGFDYEQYF. The CDR3 DNA sequence: TGTGCCACTACAGGGGGGTTTGACTACGAGCAGTACTTC.